This T cell receptor beta chain was profiled in a study of Graves' ophthalmopathy and Graves' hyperthyroidism. Study results and caveats: Separation of ophthalmopathy from stable hyperthyroidism was achieved by a 13-signature model, at about 90% sensitivity and 81.08% specificity. Most clonotypes expanded in thyroid above 0.001 frequency were present in blood too.

This clonotype showed up many times. Its antigen is not identified. Amplified TCR beta CDR3 regions were obtained using RNA transcripts as template. An opening RT-PCR round employed HTBI primers and preceded a second-round multiplex PCR. TCRdb re-analysed the multiplex PCR reads in MiXCR, keeping a single row per CDR3 protein. The profile covers 600,000 to 950,000 distinct CDR3 sequences, with 40% appearing a single time and about 40% taken by the ten largest. V was cut by 4 bases and J by 7 bases, with 13 bases left in between. The CDR3 sequence is 13 residues long. Per germline, CDR1 SGHTA and CDR2 FQGTGA.

The genes are TRBV7-3 and TRBJ1-2; D is unclear. The specimen was peripheral blood. This TCR derives from an adult man with Graves' ophthalmopathy. The DNA for the CDR3 is TGTGCCAGCAGCTCCTCAGCCGGTAGTGGCTACACCTTC. Its protein is CASSSSAGSGYTF. Drawing the rest from reference TRBV7-3 and TRBJ1-2, the complete variable domain is GAGVSQTPSNKVTEKGKYVELRCDPISGHTALYWYRQSLGQGPEFLIYFQGTGAADDSGLPNDRFFAVRPEGSVSTLKIQRTERGDSAVYLCASSSSAGSGYTFGSGTRLTVV.